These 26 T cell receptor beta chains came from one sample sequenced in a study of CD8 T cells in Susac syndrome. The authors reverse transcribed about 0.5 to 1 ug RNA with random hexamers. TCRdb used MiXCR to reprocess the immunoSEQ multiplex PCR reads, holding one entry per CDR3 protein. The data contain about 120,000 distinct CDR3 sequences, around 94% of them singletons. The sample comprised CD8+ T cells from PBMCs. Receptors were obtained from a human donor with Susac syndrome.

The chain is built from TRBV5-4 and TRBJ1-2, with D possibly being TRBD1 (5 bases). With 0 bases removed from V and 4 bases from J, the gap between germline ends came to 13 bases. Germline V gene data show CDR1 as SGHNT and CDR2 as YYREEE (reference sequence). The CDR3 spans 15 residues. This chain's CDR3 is CASSLGRVESYGYTF. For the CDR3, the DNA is TGTGCCAGCAGCTTGGGCAGGGTAGAGAGCTATGGCTACACCTTC.

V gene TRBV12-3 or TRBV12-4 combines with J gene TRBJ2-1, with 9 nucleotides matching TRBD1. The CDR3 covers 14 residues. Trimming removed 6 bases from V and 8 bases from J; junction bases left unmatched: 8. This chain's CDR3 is CASRDRGIVYEQFF. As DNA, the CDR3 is TGTGCCAGCAGGGACAGGGGTATTGTATATGAGCAGTTCTTC.

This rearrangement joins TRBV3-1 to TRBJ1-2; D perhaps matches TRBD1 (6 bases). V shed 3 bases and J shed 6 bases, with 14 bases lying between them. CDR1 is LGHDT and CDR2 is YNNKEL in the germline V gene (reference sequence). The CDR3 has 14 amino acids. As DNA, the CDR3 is TGTGCCAGCAGCCACCCCGGGACACCTGATGGCTACACCTTC. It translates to CASSHPGTPDGYTF.

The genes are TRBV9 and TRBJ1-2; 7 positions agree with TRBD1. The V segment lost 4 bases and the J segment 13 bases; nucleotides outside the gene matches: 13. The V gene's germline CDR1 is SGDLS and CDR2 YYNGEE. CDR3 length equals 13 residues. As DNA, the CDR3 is TGTGCCAGCAGCCAGACAGGGATCGGACCCCCCACCTTC. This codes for CASSQTGIGPPTF.

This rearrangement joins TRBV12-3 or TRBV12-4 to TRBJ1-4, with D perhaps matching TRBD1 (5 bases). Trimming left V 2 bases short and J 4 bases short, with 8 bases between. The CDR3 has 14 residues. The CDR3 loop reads CASSLTGGNEKLFF. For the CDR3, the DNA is TGTGCCAGCAGTTTAACGGGGGGTAATGAAAAACTGTTTTTT.

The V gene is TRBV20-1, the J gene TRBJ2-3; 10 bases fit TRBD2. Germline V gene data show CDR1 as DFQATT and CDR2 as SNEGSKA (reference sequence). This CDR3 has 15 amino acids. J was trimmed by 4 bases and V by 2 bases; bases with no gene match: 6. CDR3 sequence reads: CSARITSGVSDTQYF. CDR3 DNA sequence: TGCAGTGCTAGAATAACTAGCGGGGTCTCAGATACGCAGTATTTT.

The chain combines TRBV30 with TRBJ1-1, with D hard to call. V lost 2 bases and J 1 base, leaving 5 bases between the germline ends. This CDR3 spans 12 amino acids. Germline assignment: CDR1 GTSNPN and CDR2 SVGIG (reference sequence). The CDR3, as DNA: TGTGCCTGGAGTCCAGGGAACACTGAAGCTTTCTTT. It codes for CAWSPGNTEAFF.

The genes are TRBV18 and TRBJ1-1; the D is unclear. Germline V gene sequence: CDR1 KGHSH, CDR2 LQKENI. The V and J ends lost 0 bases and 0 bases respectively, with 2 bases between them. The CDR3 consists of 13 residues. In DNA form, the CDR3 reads TGTGCCAGCTCACCACCGCTGAACACTGAAGCTTTCTTT. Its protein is CASSPPLNTEAFF.

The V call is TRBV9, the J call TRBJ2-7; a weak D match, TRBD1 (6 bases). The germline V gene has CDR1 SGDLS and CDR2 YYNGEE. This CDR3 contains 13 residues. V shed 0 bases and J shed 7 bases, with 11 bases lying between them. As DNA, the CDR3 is TGTGCCAGCAGCGTAGGACAGGAGAGGGAGCAGTACTTC. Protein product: CASSVGQEREQYF.

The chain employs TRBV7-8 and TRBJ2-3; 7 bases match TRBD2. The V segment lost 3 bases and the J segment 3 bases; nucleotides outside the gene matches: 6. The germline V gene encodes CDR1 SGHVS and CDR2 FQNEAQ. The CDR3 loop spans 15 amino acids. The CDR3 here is CASSFGWGGTDTQYF. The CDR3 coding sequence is TGTGCCAGCAGCTTTGGTTGGGGGGGGACAGATACGCAGTATTTT.

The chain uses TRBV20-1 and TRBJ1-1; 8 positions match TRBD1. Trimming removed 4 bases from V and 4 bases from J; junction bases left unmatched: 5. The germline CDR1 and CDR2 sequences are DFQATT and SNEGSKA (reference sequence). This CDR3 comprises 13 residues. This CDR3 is CSATRGLGTEAFF. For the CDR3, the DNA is TGCAGTGCTACCAGGGGGCTAGGCACTGAAGCTTTCTTT.

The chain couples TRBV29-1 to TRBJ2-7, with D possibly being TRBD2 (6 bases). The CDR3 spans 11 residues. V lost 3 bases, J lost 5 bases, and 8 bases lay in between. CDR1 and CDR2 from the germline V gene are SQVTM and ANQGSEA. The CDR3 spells CSVERRDEQYF. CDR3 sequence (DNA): TGCAGCGTTGAGAGGAGGGACGAGCAGTACTTC.

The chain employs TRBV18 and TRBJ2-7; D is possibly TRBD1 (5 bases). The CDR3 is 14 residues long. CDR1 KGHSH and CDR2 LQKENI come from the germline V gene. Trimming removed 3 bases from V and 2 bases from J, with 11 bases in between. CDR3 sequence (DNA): TGTGCCAGCTCACCCCAGGGAAGGGCCTACGAGCAGTACTTC. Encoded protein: CASSPQGRAYEQYF.

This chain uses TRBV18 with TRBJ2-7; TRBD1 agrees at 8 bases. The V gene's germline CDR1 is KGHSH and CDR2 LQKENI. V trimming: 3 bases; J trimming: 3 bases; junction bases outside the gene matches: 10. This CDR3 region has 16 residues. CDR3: CASSPQDRVGNYEQYF. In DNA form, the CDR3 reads TGTGCCAGCTCACCGCAGGACAGGGTGGGTAACTACGAGCAGTACTTC.

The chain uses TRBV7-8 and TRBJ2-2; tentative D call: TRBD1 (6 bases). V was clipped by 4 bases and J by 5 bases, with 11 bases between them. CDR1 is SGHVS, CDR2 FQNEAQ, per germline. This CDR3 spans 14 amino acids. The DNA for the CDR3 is TGTGCCAGCAGCTCTGGTACAGGGACCGGGGAGCTGTTTTTT. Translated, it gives CASSSGTGTGELFF.

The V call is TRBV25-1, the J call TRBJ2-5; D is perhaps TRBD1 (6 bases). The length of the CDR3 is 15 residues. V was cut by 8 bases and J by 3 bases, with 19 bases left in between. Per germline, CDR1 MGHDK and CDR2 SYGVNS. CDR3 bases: TGTGCCAGCCGGGGCGACCGGGACACAGAAGAGACCCAGTACTTC. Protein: CASRGDRDTEETQYF.

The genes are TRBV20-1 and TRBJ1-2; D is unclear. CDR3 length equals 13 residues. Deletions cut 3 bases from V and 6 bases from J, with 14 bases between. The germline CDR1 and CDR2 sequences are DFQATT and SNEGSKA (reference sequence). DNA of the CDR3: TGCAGTGCTAGGAACCAGATTAAGGATGGCTACACCTTC. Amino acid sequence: CSARNQIKDGYTF.

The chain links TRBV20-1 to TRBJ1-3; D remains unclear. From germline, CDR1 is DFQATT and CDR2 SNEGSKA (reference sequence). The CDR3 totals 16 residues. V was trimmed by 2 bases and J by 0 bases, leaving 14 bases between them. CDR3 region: CSARFQGGLSGNTIYF. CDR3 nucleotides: TGCAGTGCTAGATTTCAAGGCGGCCTCTCTGGAAACACCATATATTTT.

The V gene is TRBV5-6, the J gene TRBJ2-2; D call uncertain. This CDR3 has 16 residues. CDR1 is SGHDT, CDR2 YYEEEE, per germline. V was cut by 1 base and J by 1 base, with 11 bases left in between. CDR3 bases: TGTGCCAGCAGCTTGTCTACCCAGTGGAACACCGGGGAGCTGTTTTTT. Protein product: CASSLSTQWNTGELFF. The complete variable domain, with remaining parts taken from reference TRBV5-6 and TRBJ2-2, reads DAGVTQSPTHLIKTRGQQVTLRCSPKSGHDTVSWYQQALGQGPQFIFQYYEEEERQRGNFPDRFSGHQFPNYSSELNVNALLLGDSALYLCASSLSTQWNTGELFFGEGSRLTVL.

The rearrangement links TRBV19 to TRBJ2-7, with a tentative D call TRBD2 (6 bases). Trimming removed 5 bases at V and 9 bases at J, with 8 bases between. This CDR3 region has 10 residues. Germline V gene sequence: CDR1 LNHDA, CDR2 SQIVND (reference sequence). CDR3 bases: TGTGCCAGTAGTGACGGGAGGCAGTACTTC. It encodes CASSDGRQYF.

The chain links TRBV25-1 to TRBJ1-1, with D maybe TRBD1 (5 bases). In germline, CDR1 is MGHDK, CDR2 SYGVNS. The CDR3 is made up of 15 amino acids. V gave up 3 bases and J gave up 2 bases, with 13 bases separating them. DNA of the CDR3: TGTGCCAGCAGTGAGATCTCAGGGAAAAACACTGAAGCTTTCTTT. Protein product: CASSEISGKNTEAFF.

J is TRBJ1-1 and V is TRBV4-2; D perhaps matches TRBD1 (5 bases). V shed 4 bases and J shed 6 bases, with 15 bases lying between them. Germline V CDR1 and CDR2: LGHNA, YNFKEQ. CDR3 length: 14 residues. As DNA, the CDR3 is TGTGCCAGCAGCCCCGGGACCCCGAAGGCTGAAGCTTTCTTT. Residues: CASSPGTPKAEAFF.

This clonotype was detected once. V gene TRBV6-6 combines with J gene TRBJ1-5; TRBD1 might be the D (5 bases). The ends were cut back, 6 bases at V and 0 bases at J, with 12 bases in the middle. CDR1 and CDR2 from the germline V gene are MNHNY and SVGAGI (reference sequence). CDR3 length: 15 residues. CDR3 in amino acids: CASRSRGDSNQPQHF. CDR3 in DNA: TGTGCCAGCAGATCGAGGGGTGATAGCAATCAGCCCCAGCATTTT.

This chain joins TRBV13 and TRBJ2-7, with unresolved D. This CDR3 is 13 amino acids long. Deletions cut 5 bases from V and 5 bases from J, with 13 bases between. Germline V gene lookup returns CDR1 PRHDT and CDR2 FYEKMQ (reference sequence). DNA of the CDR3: TGTGCCAGCAGCGCCCCATCTAGGGACGAGCAGTACTTC. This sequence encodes CASSAPSRDEQYF.

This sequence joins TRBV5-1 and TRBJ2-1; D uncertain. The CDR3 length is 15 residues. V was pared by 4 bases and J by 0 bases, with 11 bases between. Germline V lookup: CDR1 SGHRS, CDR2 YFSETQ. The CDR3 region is CASSGVGSSYNEQFF. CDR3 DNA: TGCGCCAGCAGCGGTGTGGGAAGCTCCTACAATGAGCAGTTCTTC.

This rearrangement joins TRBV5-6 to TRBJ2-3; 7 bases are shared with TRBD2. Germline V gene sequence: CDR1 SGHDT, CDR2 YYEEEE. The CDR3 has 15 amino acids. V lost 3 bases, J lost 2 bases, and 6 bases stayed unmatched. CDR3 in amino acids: CASSSPRLATDTQYF. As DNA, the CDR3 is TGTGCCAGCAGCTCACCCCGACTAGCCACAGATACGCAGTATTTT.